This TCR beta chain was sequenced for a study of T cells expressing NK-cell markers. With the 5' RACE reads reprocessed, TCRdb shows one record per CDR3 protein and no DNA. This sample contains under 200,000 distinct CDR3 sequences. Per the germline V gene, CDR1 is SGHRS and CDR2 is YFSETQ. This CDR3 has 16 amino acids. The chain uses TRBV5-1 and TRBJ2-7; without DNA, the TCRdb call of TRBD2 cannot be checked. Sequenced sample: blood T cells: a sorted CD56 or NKG2C T cell subset, CD4+ or CD8+ T cells, or bulk PBMC T cells (not recorded which). This sequence was found in a woman aged 18 to 75 in good health. Here the CDR3 reads CASSLNRDYPSYEQYF.